A single sample gave rise to the 13 T cell receptor beta chains below, sequenced in a study of PD-1 blockade in classical Hodgkin lymphoma. Assay: immunoSEQ multiplex PCR; the TCRdb copy retains only in-frame clones and omits some. This repertoire shows about 110,000 clones, approximately 90% found once; its top ten account for 19%. Time point described: cycle 4 day 1 (C4D1), after about 6 weeks of nivolumab. In every patient, relapse followed autologous stem cell transplantation, while exposure to brentuximab vedotin differed. The sequencing here drew on peripheral blood mononuclear cells (PBMCs), taken before the fourth cycle of nivolumab. The receptors come from a human donor with classical Hodgkin lymphoma.

The chain recombines TRBV4-1 with TRBJ1-2; TRBD1 is a possible D gene (5 bases). Germline CDR1 reads MGHRA; CDR2 reads YSYEKL. V was cut by 4 bases and J by 0 bases, with 18 bases left in between. The CDR3 totals 17 residues. CDR3 in amino acids: CASSPSGPFLANYGYTF. DNA for the CDR3: TGCGCCAGCAGCCCCTCGGGACCGTTCTTAGCTAACTATGGCTACACCTTC.

This chain links TRBV5-1 with TRBJ2-7; D call uncertain. Germline lookup yields CDR1 SGHRS and CDR2 YFSETQ. The CDR3 is 14 amino acids. Trimming took off 0 bases at V and 0 bases at J, with 7 bases between the two ends. The CDR3, as DNA: TGCGCCAGCAGCTTGGTTCTAGGCTCCTACGAGCAGTACTTC. Translation gives CASSLVLGSYEQYF.

This clone has only a few counts. J is TRBJ1-2 and V is TRBV5-1; no clear D gene. The CDR3 is 13 amino acids. V was trimmed by 7 bases and J by 4 bases, leaving 14 bases between them. In germline, CDR1 is SGHRS, CDR2 YFSETQ. The CDR3 bases are TGCGCCAGCGGAGAACCGACTACCTATGGCTACACCTTC. Translated, it gives CASGEPTTYGYTF. Full variable domain (rest looked up from reference TRBV5-1 and TRBJ1-2): KAGVTQTPRYLIKTRGQQVTLSCSPISGHRSVSWYQQTPGQGLQFLFEYFSETQRNKGNFPGRFSGRQFSNSRSEMNVSTLELGDSALYLCASGEPTTYGYTFGSGTRLTVV.

The chain employs TRBV25-1 and TRBJ2-1, with TRBD1 identical over 8 bases. The junction had 12 bases not matched to a gene; V was cut back by 8 bases and J by 6 bases. This CDR3 has 15 amino acids. The germline gives CDR1 MGHDK, CDR2 SYGVNS. The CDR3 is CASGGWGQAGNEQFF. CDR3 nucleotide sequence: TGTGCCAGCGGGGGATGGGGACAGGCCGGCAATGAGCAGTTCTTC.

The V and J genes are TRBV27 and TRBJ2-6; 7 positions match TRBD2. The CDR3 extends over 16 amino acids. Trimming removed 4 bases from V and 0 bases from J; junction bases left unmatched: 3. Per germline, CDR1 MNHEY and CDR2 SMNVEV (reference sequence). The chain's CDR3 is CASSWEGSSGANVLTF. DNA of the CDR3: TGTGCCAGCAGTTGGGAGGGGAGCTCTGGGGCCAACGTCCTGACTTTC.

The rearrangement joins TRBV14 to TRBJ1-1; D is ambiguous. The CDR3 runs 12 residues. Trimming cost V 1 base and J 2 bases, with 2 bases left between them. Germline V gene sequence: CDR1 SGHDN, CDR2 FVKESK. The CDR3 sequence: CASSQANTEAFF. The CDR3 DNA sequence: TGTGCCAGCAGCCAAGCAAACACTGAAGCTTTCTTT.

This clone was counted a single time. The gene calls are TRBV6-1 and TRBJ2-2, with 7 bases fitting TRBD2. J was trimmed by 1 base and V by 4 bases; bases with no gene match: 3. The germline V gene encodes CDR1 MNHNS and CDR2 SASEGT. CDR3 length equals 15 residues. CDR3 nucleotide sequence: TGTGCCAGCAGTGGGGGGAGGGAGAACACCGGGGAGCTGTTTTTT. Its protein is CASSGGRENTGELFF.

Here the CDR3 reads CASSTGREAFF. DNA for the CDR3: TGTGCCAGCAGTACAGGGCGTGAAGCTTTCTTT. V is TRBV6-5 and J is TRBJ1-1, with TRBD1 as a possible D gene (6 bases). CDR1 MNHEY and CDR2 SVGAGI come from the germline V gene. Trimming pared 5 bases from V and 7 bases from J, leaving 8 bases between. The CDR3 has 11 amino acids.

Turning to this clone: This CDR3 is also generated by other DNA sequences in the sample. V is TRBV27 and J is TRBJ2-7, with D maybe TRBD1 (5 bases). This CDR3 contains 13 residues. Trimming took 5 bases from V and 0 from J, leaving 8 bases between them. The germline CDR1 and CDR2 sequences are MNHEY and SMNVEV (reference sequence). The chain's CDR3 is CASSHTGSYEQYF. The CDR3 bases are TGTGCCAGCAGTCATACAGGCTCCTACGAGCAGTACTTC.

The rearrangement uses TRBV2 and TRBJ1-1; D unclear. CDR1 is SNHLY and CDR2 is FYNNEI in the germline V gene. This CDR3 has 15 amino acids. Trimming removed 1 base at V and 1 base at J, with 10 bases between. The CDR3 sequence is CASSEVRNTNTEAFF. The CDR3 bases are TGTGCCAGCAGTGAAGTAAGGAACACGAACACTGAAGCTTTCTTT.

The V gene is TRBV7-2, the J gene TRBJ2-7; the D gene is possibly TRBD1 (5 bases). The CDR3 covers 17 residues. Germline V lookup: CDR1 SGHTA, CDR2 FQGNSA. Trimming removed 3 bases from V and 2 bases from J, with 20 bases in between. The CDR3 spells CASSFAPTGSETYEQYF. The CDR3 region has the DNA TGTGCCAGCAGCTTTGCGCCCACAGGATCGGAGACCTACGAGCAGTACTTC.

This clone was counted only a few times. The rearrangement uses TRBV6-5 and TRBJ2-1; unclear D gene. Germline V CDR1 and CDR2: MNHEY, SVGAGI. CDR3 size: 15 residues. V was trimmed by 0 bases and J by 4 bases, leaving 10 bases between them. CDR3 nucleotide sequence: TGTGCCAGCAGTTACTCGATAGGGCCTTACAATGAGCAGTTCTTC. Protein product: CASSYSIGPYNEQFF.

The chain employs TRBV30 and TRBJ2-1, with 11 bases aligning to TRBD2. The CDR3 extends over 15 amino acids. J was trimmed by 5 bases and V by 2 bases; bases with no gene match: 5. Germline V gene sequence: CDR1 GTSNPN, CDR2 SVGIG (reference sequence). CDR3 in DNA: TGTGCCTGGAGTCGACGACTAGCGGGACACAATGAGCAGTTCTTC. It yields the protein CAWSRRLAGHNEQFF.